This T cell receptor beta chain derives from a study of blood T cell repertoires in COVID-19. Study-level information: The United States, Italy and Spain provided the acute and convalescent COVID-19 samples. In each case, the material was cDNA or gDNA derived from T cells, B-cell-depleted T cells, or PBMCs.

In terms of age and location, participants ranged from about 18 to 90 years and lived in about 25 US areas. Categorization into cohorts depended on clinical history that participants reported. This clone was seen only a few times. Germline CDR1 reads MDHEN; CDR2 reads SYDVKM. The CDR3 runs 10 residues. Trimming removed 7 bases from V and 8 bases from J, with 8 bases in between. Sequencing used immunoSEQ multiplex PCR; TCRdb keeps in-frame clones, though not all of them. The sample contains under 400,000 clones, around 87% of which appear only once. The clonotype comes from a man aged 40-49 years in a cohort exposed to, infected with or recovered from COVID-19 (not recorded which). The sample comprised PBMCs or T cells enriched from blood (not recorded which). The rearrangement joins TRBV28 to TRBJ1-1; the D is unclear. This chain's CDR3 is CASTFGEAFF. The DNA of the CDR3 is TGTGCCAGCACGTTCGGGGAAGCTTTCTTT.